The 22 T cell receptor beta chains in this list originate from one sample, sequenced in a study of T cells expressing NK-cell markers. TCRdb reprocessed the 5' RACE reads; each CDR3 protein has one entry and no DNA is given. The sample table includes about 410,000 distinct CDR3 sequences. Sequencing input: blood T cells: a sorted CD56 or NKG2C T cell subset, CD4+ or CD8+ T cells, or bulk PBMC T cells (not recorded which). Receptors originate from a woman between 45 and 60 years old in good health.

This chain links TRBV24-1 with TRBJ2-1; with no DNA, the TCRdb D assignment of TRBD1 cannot be verified. The CDR3 is 17 amino acids. Germline values: CDR1 KGHDR, CDR2 SFDVKD. CDR3: CATSDFIGQGGLDEQFF.

The V gene is TRBV12-3 or TRBV12-4, the J gene TRBJ2-7; with no DNA, the TCRdb D assignment of TRBD2 cannot be verified. The CDR3 contains 15 residues. CDR3 amino acids: CASSPPTSGFYEQYF.

This chain uses TRBV12-3 or TRBV12-4 with TRBJ2-7; TCRdb lists TRBD1, though no DNA is available to test this call. CDR3 size: 15 residues. CDR3 protein: CASSGTGTVSYEQYF.

This chain links TRBV15 with TRBJ2-7; TCRdb's D call, TRBD2, is unchecked because there is no DNA. The CDR3 has 16 residues. The germline gives CDR1 LNHNV, CDR2 YYDKDF (reference sequence). The CDR3: CATSRESGRASSEQYF.

The chain uses TRBV20-1 and TRBJ2-1; TCRdb indicates TRBD2, and absent DNA this call remains unverified. The CDR3 sequence is 12 residues long. Germline V CDR1 and CDR2: DFQATT, SNEGSKA (reference sequence). The CDR3 region is CSAKGGDNEQFF.

The J gene is TRBJ2-7, the V gene TRBV12-3 or TRBV12-4; TCRdb lists TRBD2, though no DNA is available to test this call. The CDR3 runs 16 residues. CDR3 sequence: CASSPISGGDSYEQYF.

V is TRBV5-1 and J is TRBJ2-7. The CDR3 runs 14 residues. Germline values: CDR1 SGHRS, CDR2 YFSETQ. This CDR3 is CASSLGGDTYEQYF.

This chain connects TRBV5-1 to TRBJ1-3; absent DNA, TCRdb's TRBD1 call cannot be checked. Germline V gives CDR1 SGHRS, CDR2 YFSETQ. The CDR3 contains 17 residues. The CDR3 region is CASRKDDRGLSGNTIYF.

This chain links TRBV5-6 with TRBJ1-1. The CDR3 runs to 12 residues. Germline assignment: CDR1 SGHDT and CDR2 YYEEEE. The CDR3 reads CASSLGGSEALF.

The chain uses TRBV29-1 and TRBJ1-2. This CDR3 has 14 amino acids. CDR1 is SQVTM and CDR2 is ANQGSEA in the germline V gene. CDR3 sequence: CSVEVFGRDYGYTF.

This chain uses TRBV5-4 with TRBJ2-5; TCRdb calls TRBD1, which cannot be checked without DNA. Per the germline V gene, CDR1 is SGHNT and CDR2 is YYREEE (reference sequence). This CDR3 is 14 amino acids long. CDR3: CASSPGFREETQYF.

V usage is TRBV5-1 and J usage is TRBJ2-7. CDR3 size: 13 residues. Germline V CDR1 and CDR2: SGHRS, YFSETQ. This CDR3 is CASSGRGSYEQYF.

The rearrangement uses TRBV9 and TRBJ2-2; the D call of TRBD2 rests on TCRdb alone, since no DNA is present to check it. Germline CDR1 SGDLS, CDR2 YYNGEE. The CDR3 spans 16 residues. The CDR3 region is CASSVGTPRSTGELFF.

The rearrangement links TRBV18 to TRBJ2-7; TCRdb proposes TRBD1, but this gene call is untestable without DNA. This CDR3 region has 12 residues. Germline V lookup: CDR1 KGHSH, CDR2 LQKENI. CDR3 in amino acids: CASSPFGDRAYF.

The V and J genes are TRBV5-1 and TRBJ1-6; absent DNA, TCRdb's TRBD1 call cannot be checked. CDR1 and CDR2 from the germline V gene are SGHRS and YFSETQ. This CDR3 has 15 residues. The CDR3 sequence is CASSWDRDTGWPLHF.

The CDR3 sequence is CASSLNSGTGELFF. The gene calls are TRBV5-1 and TRBJ2-2; TCRdb calls TRBD2, which cannot be checked without DNA. From germline, CDR1 is SGHRS and CDR2 YFSETQ. The CDR3 is 14 amino acids. Based on the CDR3 plus reference TRBV5-1 and TRBJ2-2, the full variable domain is KAGVTQTPRYLIKTRGQQVTLSCSPISGHRSVSWYQQTPGQGLQFLFEYFSETQRNKGNFPGRFSGRQFSNSRSEMNVSTLELGDSALYLCASSLNSGTGELFFGEGSRLTVL.

This sequence joins TRBV5-6 and TRBJ2-3; TCRdb gives TRBD1 as the D gene, but with no DNA this cannot be confirmed. CDR3 size: 17 residues. Per germline, CDR1 SGHDT and CDR2 YYEEEE. The CDR3 spells CASSLVPGGLLTDTQYF.

The J gene is TRBJ2-7, the V gene TRBV7-9; TCRdb indicates TRBD2, and absent DNA this call remains unverified. Germline values: CDR1 SEHNR, CDR2 FQNEAQ (reference sequence). The CDR3 consists of 13 residues. The CDR3 region is CASSFELAYEQYF.

The chain is built from TRBV12-3 or TRBV12-4 and TRBJ1-1; TCRdb lists TRBD1, though no DNA is available to test this call. The CDR3 runs to 13 residues. CDR3 region: CASSNLGPPSAFF.

The chain recombines TRBV12-3 or TRBV12-4 with TRBJ2-1. The CDR3 is made up of 13 amino acids. This chain's CDR3 is CASSFTRLTEQFF.

This chain links TRBV5-1 with TRBJ2-2; lacking DNA, the TRBD2 call made by TCRdb goes unchecked. Per the germline V gene, CDR1 is SGHRS and CDR2 is YFSETQ. The CDR3 consists of 15 residues. The CDR3 loop reads CASSKTSAGTGELFF.

This chain uses TRBV5-1 with TRBJ2-3; TCRdb names TRBD2, which stays unverified in the absence of DNA. This CDR3 is built from 17 residues. CDR1 and CDR2 from the germline V gene are SGHRS and YFSETQ. The CDR3 reads CASSRGLAGARGDTQYF.